This TCR beta chain emerged from a study of breast tumors, draining lymph nodes, adjacent tissues. Findings of the study overall: The lymph node origin of tumor T cells was framed as consistent with a hypothesis, not demonstrated. Tumor and nontumor repertoires were significantly more similar in luminal-like than in basal-like breast cancer.

TCRdb used MiXCR to reprocess the multiplex PCR reads, holding one entry per CDR3 protein. The sample carries roughly 130,000 distinct CDR3 sequences, approximately 20% recorded once. CDR3 length equals 13 residues. CDR1 is SGHAT, CDR2 FQNNGV, per germline. The lymph nodes were axillary draining lymph nodes from breast cancer patients. As regards this clonotype: The antigen remains unidentified. One base away lies a much larger clone, so this may be a sequencing read error.

This sequence joins TRBV11-2 and TRBJ1-6; D remains ambiguous. The receptor was isolated from a female donor with breast cancer. Some clones in this sample may be carry-over from other donors' samples. Sequenced: axillary lymph node tissue. In DNA form, the CDR3 reads TGTGCCAGCAGCCAGCAAGTGGATTCACCCCTCCGCTTT. Its translation: CASSQQVDSPLRF.